Each of the 31 T cell receptor beta chains below was sequenced from the same sample in a study of T-cell memory formation after mild COVID-19. TCRdb fed the 5' RACE reads into MiXCR, producing one record per CDR3 protein. The data contain hundreds of thousands of distinct CDR3 sequences, roughly 21% of them singletons. The sample comprised PBMCs or a T cell subset sorted from them (not recorded which). The origin of the receptors is an adult woman who had mild COVID-19 (a few samples of this study predate the infection). Cell type and time point are not known.

In its sample, this clonotype was seen a few times. J is TRBJ1-2 and V is TRBV14; 7 nucleotides line up with TRBD1. Germline CDR1 reads SGHDN; CDR2 reads FVKESK. With V trimmed by 1 base and J by 3 bases, 2 bases remained unmatched. The CDR3 has 14 amino acids. CDR3 nucleotide sequence: TGTGCCAGCAGCCAAGTAACAGGGGACTATGGCTACACCTTC. This encodes CASSQVTGDYGYTF.

The DNA of the CDR3 is TGTGCCAGCAAGCCCCCCGGGGGCAGGGAGACCCAGTACTTC. Translated, it gives CASKPPGGRETQYF. The rearrangement uses TRBV7-9 and TRBJ2-5, with D perhaps matching TRBD1 or TRBD2 (6 bases each). The ends were cut back, 7 bases at V and 5 bases at J, with 17 bases in the middle. This CDR3 contains 14 residues. Germline CDR1 is SEHNR and CDR2 is FQNEAQ (reference sequence).

The chain joins TRBV19 to TRBJ1-1; D unresolved. CDR3 length: 12 residues. Germline V CDR1 and CDR2: LNHDA, SQIVND (reference sequence). V was clipped by 9 bases and J by 7 bases, with 15 bases between them. The CDR3 nucleotides read TGTGCCAGCGCCCCTGTGCCTGGTGAAGCTTTCTTT. This gives the protein CASAPVPGEAFF.

This clonotype was observed a few times. V gene TRBV20-1 combines with J gene TRBJ2-1; 8 bases are shared with TRBD2. The CDR3 totals 20 residues. CDR1 DFQATT and CDR2 SNEGSKA come from the germline V gene (reference sequence). V was clipped by 0 bases and J by 3 bases; unmatched bases: 19. CDR3: CSARDQSGLKSGGSYNEQFF. As DNA, the CDR3 is TGCAGTGCTAGAGATCAAAGTGGGTTAAAAAGCGGGGGAAGCTACAATGAGCAGTTCTTC.

The rearrangement uses TRBV24-1 and TRBJ2-1, with D possibly being TRBD2 (7 bases). V lost 4 bases and J 2 bases, leaving 14 bases between the germline ends. CDR3 length equals 16 residues. CDR1 KGHDR and CDR2 SFDVKD come from the germline V gene. The CDR3 DNA reads TGTGCCACCAGTGACCACGGGAGGACAGCCTACAATGAGCAGTTCTTC. Translating it yields CATSDHGRTAYNEQFF.

The chain joins TRBV6-5 to TRBJ2-7; D is undetermined. CDR1 is MNHEY and CDR2 is SVGAGI in the germline V gene. Trimming cost V 0 bases and J 7 bases, with 19 bases left between them. The CDR3 consists of 16 residues. In DNA, the CDR3 is TGTGCCAGCAGTTACTCGACCCCTGGGCCATTGGTGGAGCAGTACTTC. Translated: CASSYSTPGPLVEQYF.

This clonotype appeared a few times. The chain recombines TRBV4-3 with TRBJ2-7; 9 bases line up with TRBD1. This CDR3 has 18 residues. V dropped 0 bases and J dropped 2; count of bases not matched to a gene: 11. Per the germline V gene, CDR1 is LGHNA and CDR2 is YSLEER. CDR3 coding DNA: TGCGCCAGCAGCCAAGATTGGGGGACAGGGCCTTCCACCTACGAGCAGTACTTC. Its protein is CASSQDWGTGPSTYEQYF.

This rearrangement joins TRBV20-1 to TRBJ2-7; 8 nucleotides match TRBD2. CDR3 length: 13 residues. The V and J ends lost 5 bases and 6 bases, in that order; junction bases with no gene match: 9. Germline CDR1 is DFQATT and CDR2 is SNEGSKA (reference sequence). This CDR3 is CSAEGTRGLEQYF. For the CDR3, the DNA is TGCAGTGCTGAGGGGACTAGAGGCCTCGAGCAGTACTTC.

This clonotype occurred a few times. V gene TRBV5-1 combines with J gene TRBJ2-7; D ambiguous. Germline assignment: CDR1 SGHRS and CDR2 YFSETQ. Trimming cost V 4 bases and J 6 bases, with 20 bases left between them. The CDR3 runs to 15 residues. CDR3 nucleotides: TGCGCCAGCAGCCCCGCGTGGGGTTCCATTTCCGAGCAGTACTTC. It codes for CASSPAWGSISEQYF.

This clonotype appeared a few times. The V gene is TRBV7-9, the J gene TRBJ2-1; either TRBD1 or TRBD2 may supply D (5 bases each). V lost 3 bases, J lost 5 bases, and 11 bases lay in between. The CDR3 totals 14 residues. CDR1 and CDR2 from the germline V gene are SEHNR and FQNEAQ (reference sequence). The CDR3: CASSFRGPDNEQFF. In DNA, the CDR3 is TGTGCCAGCAGCTTTCGGGGACCCGACAATGAGCAGTTCTTC.

The chain couples TRBV5-1 to TRBJ1-1; D ambiguous. This CDR3 has 14 residues. V lost 3 bases to trimming and J lost 3 bases, with 12 bases between them. Germline loops: CDR1 SGHRS, CDR2 YFSETQ. CDR3 residues: CASSSANRDTEAFF. The DNA for the CDR3 is TGCGCCAGCAGCTCGGCAAATCGGGACACTGAAGCTTTCTTT.

The V and J genes are TRBV7-6 and TRBJ2-5; D is unclear. This CDR3 comprises 14 residues. Germline V gene data show CDR1 as SGHVS and CDR2 as FNYEAQ. The ends were cut back, 5 bases at V and 7 bases at J, with 17 bases in the middle. This chain's CDR3 is CASSPRTVLGTQYF. The CDR3 region has the DNA TGTGCCAGCAGCCCGAGGACGGTGCTAGGGACCCAGTACTTC.

The rearrangement joins TRBV27 to TRBJ2-7; TRBD1 matches at 7 bases. Trimming took 0 bases from V and 6 from J; bases not matched to a gene: 2. Looked up from germline, CDR1 is MNHEY and CDR2 is SMNVEV (reference sequence). CDR3 length equals 13 residues. The CDR3 reads CASSLSGDSEQYF. The CDR3 DNA reads TGTGCCAGCAGTTTATCAGGGGACAGCGAGCAGTACTTC.

A few counts support this clonotype. This sequence joins TRBV11-3 and TRBJ2-3; D might be TRBD1 or TRBD2, each matching 5 bases. The germline gives CDR1 SGHNT, CDR2 YENEEA. This CDR3 has 14 residues. The V end lost 4 bases, the J end lost 2 bases, and 10 bases lay between the germline ends. CDR3 region: CASSSTGTTDTQYF. CDR3 sequence (DNA): TGTGCCAGCAGCTCAACCGGGACCACAGATACGCAGTATTTT.

The chain is built from TRBV7-2 and TRBJ2-5; a weak D match, TRBD2 (6 bases). The germline CDR1 and CDR2 sequences are SGHTA and FQGNSA. The CDR3 is 16 residues long. V was shortened by 2 bases and J by 4 bases, with 17 bases between the two germline ends. This CDR3 is CASSLSSGVGGETQYF. In DNA form, the CDR3 reads TGTGCCAGCAGCTTATCTTCGGGGGTGGGAGGAGAGACCCAGTACTTC.

The sample holds a few counts of this clonotype. An end of the junction does not agree with germline; a read error may underlie this. This chain links TRBV12-3 or TRBV12-4 with TRBJ2-2; weak D call: TRBD1 (6 bases). This CDR3 spans 16 amino acids. Here the CDR3 reads CASSLAWVGTLKGVFF. CDR3 in DNA: TGTGCCAGCAGCTTAGCCTGGGTGGGAACCCTTAAGGGGGTGTTTTTT.

The table lists this clonotype with a few counts. The V and J genes are TRBV9 and TRBJ1-1, with D perhaps matching TRBD1 (5 bases). CDR3 length: 15 amino acids. Per germline, CDR1 SGDLS and CDR2 YYNGEE. The V gene lost 0 bases and the J gene lost 3 bases, with 12 bases spanning the gap. DNA for the CDR3: TGTGCCAGCAGCGTAGTAAGGGACGGAGACACTGAAGCTTTCTTT. Protein product: CASSVVRDGDTEAFF.

The table lists this clonotype with many counts. CDR3 bases: TGCGCCAGCAGTGTGTCTCAAGAATACAATGAGCAGTTCTTC. It is translated as CASSVSQEYNEQFF. V gene TRBV10-2 combines with J gene TRBJ2-1, with unresolved D. Trimming took off 4 bases at V and 4 bases at J, with 11 bases between the two ends. Germline lookup yields CDR1 WSHSY and CDR2 SAAADI. The CDR3 is 14 residues long.

V and J are TRBV14 and TRBJ1-3; D gene uncertain. V gave up 6 bases and J gave up 10 bases, with 13 bases separating them. The CDR3 spans 12 residues. Germline V lookup: CDR1 SGHDN, CDR2 FVKESK. CDR3 amino acids: CASRSFFGTIYF. CDR3 DNA: TGTGCCAGCAGGTCATTCTTCGGAACCATATATTTT.

The chain has TRBV10-3 and TRBJ2-2; D remains ambiguous. In germline, CDR1 is ENHRY, CDR2 SYGVKD. The CDR3 extends over 12 amino acids. V lost 3 bases and J lost 6, with 5 bases in between. The CDR3 sequence is CAISEVSGELFF. DNA of the CDR3: TGTGCCATCAGTGAAGTTTCCGGGGAGCTGTTTTTT.

This clonotype has at least ten counts. The genes are TRBV3-1 and TRBJ2-5; D is unclear. CDR1 and CDR2 from the germline V gene are LGHDT and YNNKEL (reference sequence). V was cut by 2 bases and J by 5 bases, with 12 bases left in between. This CDR3 is built from 14 residues. CDR3 residues: CASSQPGLMETQYF. The CDR3 region has the DNA TGTGCCAGCAGCCAACCAGGATTAATGGAGACCCAGTACTTC.

The gene calls are TRBV25-1 and TRBJ2-7; TRBD1 might be the D (5 bases). The CDR3 has 15 residues. Trimming stripped 1 base from V and 4 bases from J, with 14 bases between. Germline values: CDR1 MGHDK, CDR2 SYGVNS. CDR3 residues: CASSELGRTPYEQYF. The CDR3 nucleotides are TGTGCCAGCAGTGAATTGGGGCGAACCCCTTACGAGCAGTACTTC.

The chain is built from TRBV7-6 and TRBJ1-1, with D unclear. The CDR3 is 13 residues long. Germline loops: CDR1 SGHVS, CDR2 FNYEAQ. V lost 4 bases and J 3 bases, leaving 9 bases between the germline ends. The CDR3 sequence: CASSWNIDTEAFF. Here the CDR3 DNA reads TGTGCCAGCAGCTGGAACATAGACACTGAAGCTTTCTTT.

This clonotype was seen more than once but under ten times. This chain uses TRBV7-9 with TRBJ2-3; D unresolved. The CDR3 is 13 amino acids. Germline V gene data show CDR1 as SEHNR and CDR2 as FQNEAQ (reference sequence). V lost 8 bases to trimming and J lost 5 bases, with 14 bases between them. In nucleotides, the CDR3 is TGTGCCAGCCGCGATTCGGATAAAGATACGCAGTATTTT. It codes for CASRDSDKDTQYF.

The sample holds a few counts of this clonotype. The gene calls are TRBV7-2 and TRBJ2-5, with TRBD2 matching 12 bases. The CDR3 sequence is 15 residues long. Per germline, CDR1 SGHTA and CDR2 FQGNSA. Trimming took 5 bases from V and 4 from J; bases not matched to a gene: 5. CDR3 coding DNA: TGTGCCAGCAGCATGACTAGCGGGAGAGGAGAGACCCAGTACTTC. This codes for CASSMTSGRGETQYF. The entire variable domain, with the rest obtained from reference TRBV7-2 and TRBJ2-5, is as follows: GAGVSQSPSNKVTEKGKDVELRCDPISGHTALYWYRQSLGQGLEFLIYFQGNSAPDKSGLPSDRFSAERTGGSVSTLTIQRTQQEDSAVYLCASSMTSGRGETQYFGPGTRLLVL.

The chain employs TRBV7-3 and TRBJ2-1; 9 bases line up with TRBD1. In germline, CDR1 is SGHTA, CDR2 FQGTGA. Trimming cost V 1 base and J 5 bases; bases outside gene matches: 6. This CDR3 is built from 16 residues. Here the CDR3 reads CASSLIPGQGNNEQFF. The CDR3 region has the DNA TGTGCCAGCAGCTTAATTCCGGGACAGGGAAACAATGAGCAGTTCTTC.

The rearrangement links TRBV28 to TRBJ1-2; TRBD1 might be the D (5 bases). The CDR3 runs 14 residues. Germline CDR1 is MDHEN and CDR2 is SYDVKM. V was pared by 6 bases and J by 5 bases, with 16 bases between. The DNA of the CDR3 is TGTGCCAGCAGGGCAGGGAATTGGGGTTATGGCTACACCTTC. It encodes CASRAGNWGYGYTF.

This clonotype was picked up many times. The junction and the germline gene differ at one end; a read error may be behind it. The rearrangement links TRBV7-7 to TRBJ2-2; D might be TRBD2 (6 bases). This CDR3 spans 15 amino acids. Germline loops: CDR1 SSHAT, CDR2 FNYEAQ (reference sequence). The CDR3 spells CASSLAASVPGELFF. CDR3 DNA sequence: TGTGCTAGCAGCTTAGCGGCGTCGGTCCCCGGGGAGCTGTTTTTT.

This clonotype was observed a few times. The chain employs TRBV7-6 and TRBJ2-3, with TRBD2 matching over 8 bases. V shed 5 bases, J shed 6 bases, and the junction held 7 bases outside the gene matches. This CDR3 spans 14 amino acids. The V gene's germline CDR1 is SGHVS and CDR2 FNYEAQ. DNA for the CDR3: TGTGCCAGCAGCCCAGGGACTAGTAGGGATACGCAGTATTTT. As protein: CASSPGTSRDTQYF.

Only a few counts were recorded for this clonotype. V and J are TRBV20-1 and TRBJ1-5, with a possible D match to TRBD1 (5 bases). The CDR3 sequence is 15 residues long. V dropped 0 bases and J dropped 0 bases, with 9 bases sitting between them. CDR1 and CDR2 (germline): DFQATT, SNEGSKA (reference sequence). This chain's CDR3 is CSARDTGYSNQPQHF. The CDR3 DNA is TGCAGTGCTAGAGATACAGGCTATAGCAATCAGCCCCAGCATTTT.

This clonotype was seen only a few times. The chain joins TRBV29-1 to TRBJ2-3; no definite D call. Germline V gene data show CDR1 as SQVTM and CDR2 as ANQGSEA. This CDR3 has 14 residues. V was pared by 2 bases and J by 0 bases, with 9 bases between. In nucleotides, the CDR3 is TGCAGCGTTGAATCTGCCCTTAGCACAGATACGCAGTATTTT. Amino acid sequence: CSVESALSTDTQYF.